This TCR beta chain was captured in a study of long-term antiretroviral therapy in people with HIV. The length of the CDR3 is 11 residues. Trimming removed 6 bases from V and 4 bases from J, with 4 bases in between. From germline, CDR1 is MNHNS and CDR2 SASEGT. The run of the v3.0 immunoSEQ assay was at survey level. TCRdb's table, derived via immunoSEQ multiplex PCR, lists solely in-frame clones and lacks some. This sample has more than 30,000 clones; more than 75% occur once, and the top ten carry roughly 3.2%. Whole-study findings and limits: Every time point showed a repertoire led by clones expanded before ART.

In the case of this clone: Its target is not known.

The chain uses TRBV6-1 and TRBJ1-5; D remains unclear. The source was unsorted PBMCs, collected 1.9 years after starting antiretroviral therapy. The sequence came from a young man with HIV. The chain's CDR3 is CASSRNQPQHF. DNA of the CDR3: TGTGCCAGCAGCCGGAATCAGCCCCAGCATTTT.